This T cell receptor beta chain was recorded in a study of sequential checkpoint blockade in melanoma. About the study: Randomization was 1:1 between first-line nivolumab→ipilimumab and ipilimumab→nivolumab. Maintenance nivolumab came after either treatment sequence.

Repertoires were generated with immunoSEQ multiplex PCR, while TCRdb's copy carries only in-frame clones and drops some. The sample has 8,500 to 9,500 clones, around 75% seen once; the top ten hold roughly 20%. V shed 1 base and J shed 7 bases, with 5 bases lying between them. The CDR3 covers 12 residues. Per the germline V gene, CDR1 is SEHNR and CDR2 is FQNEAQ (reference sequence). Treatment specified: randomized to nivolumab then ipilimumab (arm A) or the reverse (arm B). DNA-damaging chemotherapy had not been given to any patient beforehand. Sorted cells were live CD3+CD8+, lacking CD19 and CD56, from PBMCs.

The receptor comes from a human donor with melanoma. The chain joins TRBV7-9 to TRBJ2-1; D might be TRBD2 (5 bases). This specimen was CD8+ T cells sorted from blood (inferred from file names), taken from a patient given nivolumab and ipilimumab in sequence. The CDR3: CASSLGENEQFF. For the CDR3, the DNA is TGTGCCAGCAGCTTAGGGGAGAATGAGCAGTTCTTC.